This T cell receptor (beta chain) appears in the sequencing data of a study of blood T cell repertoires in COVID-19. Per the original methods: Reference gene primer amplification yielded estimated nucleated cell counts. This table comes from immunoSEQ multiplex PCR, and its TCRdb copy is limited to in-frame clones, with some not included. That table furnishes V, J and clone size, whereas the DNA furnished D and trimming. The top ten clones hold over 10% of a sample with 90,000 or so clones, 83% of them seen once. Germline CDR1 reads MNHEY; CDR2 reads SVGEGT. Trimming took 0 bases from V and 1 from J; bases not matched to a gene: 12. The CDR3 is 19 residues long.

The rearrangement links TRBV6-2 or TRBV6-3 to TRBJ2-7; 10 positions match TRBD2. The clonotype comes from a human donor in a cohort sampled during active COVID-19. The sequencing input was peripheral blood. For the CDR3, the DNA is TGTGCCAGCAGTTACTCGATTCTAGCGGGAGTATTTCCGTCCTACGAGCAGTACTTC. As protein: CASSYSILAGVFPSYEQYF.